Shown below are 30 T cell receptor beta chains from a single sample sequenced in a study of tissue T cells after allogeneic stem cell transplantation (dated by TCRdb to the early 2020s). Library generation was performed with the immunoSEQ multiplex PCR assay. The clones in this table, taken by TCRdb from immuneACCESS, are in-frame only. Not every clone is retained; where verified, under half of the shortfall comes from an unresolved V gene, and the cause of the rest is unknown. This sample holds about 5,800 clones; approximately 48% were observed only once. 2.5% to 3% of the sample lies in the top ten. The sample's time point label is to be understood as: mouse harvest day 7 after allogeneic transplant. Mouse grafts consisting of 10^7 T-cell-depleted bone marrow cells combined with 10^6 splenic CD5+ T cells were administered by tail vein injection. The source material was skin. Every receptor here comes from a female BALB/c mouse given C57BL/6 T cells with graft-versus-host disease after an allogeneic hematopoietic cell transplant.

As regards this clone: Any gene name here is a mouse gene name. The covered CDR3 bases are TGTGCCAGCAGCTATTGGGGGGCTGAGCAGTTC. This translates into CASSYWGAEQF. Given in full, the CDR3 is CASSYWGAEQFF. This chain uses TRBV4 with TRBJ2-1; TRBD2 might be the D (6 bases). The read gets to within 1 residue of the CDR3 end, and the germline J gene fills in the rest. Germline V gene data show CDR1 as LGHDT and CDR2 as YNNKQL (reference sequence). Trimming removed 3 bases from V and 7 bases from J, with 7 bases in between. There are 12 residues in the CDR3.

This clone was counted a few times. The germline and genes are mouse ones. Read sequence stops 1 residue before the CDR3 end, and the germline J gene provides the missing end. This chain links TRBV3 with TRBJ2-7; 9 bases agree with TRBD2. The germline CDR1 and CDR2 sequences are SNHLY and FYNGKV (reference sequence). After removal of 1 base from V and 2 bases from J, the junction contained 0 bases not matched to a gene. The CDR3 is 14 residues long. Incomplete CDR3 DNA: TGTGCCAGCAGCTTAGGACTGGGGGCCTATGAACAGTAC. This sequence encodes CASSLGLGAYEQY. The CDR3 in its entirety is CASSLGLGAYEQYF. Full variable domain (outside the CDR3, taken from reference TRBV3 and TRBJ2-7): GPKVLQIPSHQIIDMGQMVTLNCDPVSNHLYFYWYKQILGQQMEFLVNFYNGKVMEKSKLFKDQFSVERPDGSYFTLKIQPTALEDSAVYFCASSLGLGAYEQYFGPGTRLTVL.

About this clone itself: The genes are named according to mouse. Read data end 1 residue before the CDR3 end; the end is taken from the germline J gene. This chain links TRBV26 with TRBJ2-2; no reliable D call. This CDR3 comprises 15 residues. From germline, CDR1 is KGHPV and CDR2 FQNQEV (reference sequence). V was shortened by 3 bases and J by 4 bases, with 12 bases between the two germline ends. The CDR3 protein is CASSLEGPRTGQLYF. The CDR3 bases that were read are TGTGCCAGCAGTCTCGAAGGGCCTCGCACCGGGCAGCTCTAC.

For this clone: Gene names are mouse gene names. CDR3 DNA, as far as it was read: TGTGCCAGCAGCTTCGGAAACTCCGACTACACC. Its protein product is CASSFGNSDYT. From start to end, the CDR3 is CASSFGNSDYTF. This rearrangement joins TRBV3 to TRBJ1-2; D gene ambiguous. Read coverage stops 1 residue before the CDR3 terminus; the germline J gene supplies the remainder. Deletions cut 3 bases from V and 1 base from J, with 3 bases between. This CDR3 is 12 amino acids long. The V gene's germline CDR1 is SNHLY and CDR2 FYNGKV (reference sequence).

Details on this clone: Mouse germline and gene names are used. The read ends 1 residue early relative to the CDR3; the germline J gene fills the gap. The chain employs TRBV31 and TRBJ2-7; 11 positions agree with TRBD2. Losses at the gene ends were 0 bases for V and 3 bases for J; bases not matched to a gene: 7. Germline CDR1 is GKSSPN and CDR2 is SITVG. CDR3 size: 16 residues. CDR3 bases read: TGTGCCTGGAGTCTAGGCAGGACTGGGGGGTTCTATGAACAGTAC. As protein: CAWSLGRTGGFYEQY. The full CDR3 sequence reads CAWSLGRTGGFYEQYF. Looking up the rest from reference TRBV31 and TRBJ2-7 gives the full variable domain: AQTIHQWPVAEIKAVGSPLSLGCTIKGKSSPNLYWYWQATGGTLQQLFYSITVGQVESVVQLNLSASRPKDDQFILSTEKLLLSHSGFYLCAWSLGRTGGFYEQYFGPGTRLTVL.

This clone was detected only a few times. Genes and germline are mouse. Read coverage stops 1 residue before the CDR3 terminus; the germline J gene supplies the remainder. V gene TRBV19 combines with J gene TRBJ2-7; 10 bases match TRBD2. CDR3 length equals 15 residues. The germline gives CDR1 FNHDT, CDR2 SITEND (reference sequence). V lost 4 bases, J lost 0 bases, and 4 bases stayed unmatched. Incomplete CDR3 DNA: TGTGCCAGCAGTCCTAGACTGGGGGGCTCCTATGAACAGTAC. Protein: CASSPRLGGSYEQY. The full CDR3 protein is CASSPRLGGSYEQYF.

With respect to this clone: Gene labels here are mouse ones. Read coverage stops 1 residue before the CDR3 terminus; the germline J gene supplies the remainder. The V gene is TRBV2, the J gene TRBJ2-7; D possibly corresponds to TRBD1 (6 bases). CDR1 is LGHNA, CDR2 YSYQKL, per germline. This CDR3 is built from 15 residues. Trimming stripped 0 bases from V and 4 bases from J, with 13 bases between. CDR3 DNA (partial): TGTGCCAGCAGCCAAGACGGGGCCAGGGGTTATGAACAGTAC. Its protein is CASSQDGARGYEQY. The CDR3 as a whole reads CASSQDGARGYEQYF.

A note on this clone: Each gene name is a mouse one. The CDR3 extends 1 residue past the end of the read, so its final part is completed from the germline J gene. The chain joins TRBV26 to TRBJ2-2; 8 nucleotides align to TRBD1. The CDR3 is made up of 15 amino acids. The V segment lost 3 bases and the J segment 2 bases; nucleotides outside the gene matches: 2. Germline CDR1 reads KGHPV; CDR2 reads FQNQEV (reference sequence). CDR3 sequence reads: CASSLPGGNTGQLYF. The sequenced CDR3 bases are TGTGCCAGCAGTCTCCCAGGGGGCAACACCGGGCAGCTCTAC.

For this clone: The listed genes are named as in mouse. The read ends 1 residue shy of where the CDR3 ends; the end is completed using the germline J gene. The chain recombines TRBV2 with TRBJ1-2; possible D gene TRBD1, 6 bases. Per germline, CDR1 LGHNA and CDR2 YSYQKL. V lost 0 bases to trimming and J lost 4 bases, with 12 bases between them. CDR3 length equals 15 residues. The part of the CDR3 DNA that was read is TGTGCCAGCAGCCAAGAAGGGGGGCGCGGCTCCGACTACACC. Protein sequence: CASSQEGGRGSDYT. The full CDR3 sequence reads CASSQEGGRGSDYTF.

To note about this clone: Gene labels here are mouse ones. The read is 1 residue too short to cover the CDR3 end, so that end is filled in from the germline J gene. The chain employs TRBV16 and TRBJ2-1; D unresolved. The germline V and J ends were trimmed by 5 bases and 3 bases, with 8 bases remaining between them. The germline V gene has CDR1 SGHSA and CDR2 FRNQAP. The CDR3 is made up of 13 amino acids. Incomplete CDR3 DNA: TGTGCAAGCAGCCCCGACATCTATGCTGAGCAGTTC. This encodes CASSPDIYAEQF. The full CDR3 reads CASSPDIYAEQFF.

Concerning this clone: Gene names are mouse gene names. CDR3 bases read: TGTGCCAGCAGTAGGCAGGGGTCGAACGAAAGATTATTT. Protein: CASSRQGSNERLF. The entire CDR3 protein is CASSRQGSNERLFF. The chain recombines TRBV13-3 with TRBJ1-4; possible D gene TRBD1, 6 bases. The read ends 1 residue early relative to the CDR3; the germline J gene fills the gap. The CDR3 has 14 amino acids. CDR1 is NNHDY and CDR2 is SYVADS in the germline V gene. V was cut by 4 bases and J by 5 bases, with 12 bases left in between.

With respect to this clone: Gene names denote mouse genes. The read terminates 1 residue before the CDR3 end, so the remaining end is supplied by the germline J gene. The chain joins TRBV1 to TRBJ2-2, with D uncertain. Germline CDR1 is NSQYPW and CDR2 is LRSPGD (reference sequence). Deletions cut 1 base from V and 1 base from J, with 4 bases between. This CDR3 comprises 14 residues. CDR3 sequence reads: CTCSAGQNTGQLYF. The CDR3 DNA, read in part, is TGCACCTGCAGTGCAGGACAAAACACCGGGCAGCTCTAC.

On this clone itself: Here the gene names and germline are mouse. Read sequence stops 1 residue before the CDR3 end, and the germline J gene provides the missing end. The chain carries TRBV23 and TRBJ2-1; TRBD2, the table's D call, lacks a check against the DNA. The CDR3 is 15 amino acids. CDR1 KGHTA and CDR2 FQNQQP come from the germline V gene. CDR3 DNA, as far as it was read: TGCTCCAGCAGTCAATCGACTGGGACCTATGCTGAGCAGTTC. It is translated as CSSSQSTGTYAEQF. The complete CDR3 protein is CSSSQSTGTYAEQFF.

By sample fraction, this clone is medium-sized. The genes and germline here are from mouse. From the germline J gene comes the end of the CDR3, since the read stops 1 residue before it. The rearrangement uses TRBV5 and TRBJ2-3; D may be TRBD1 or TRBD2 (6 bases each). V lost 1 base and J lost 3, with 8 bases in between. Germline assignment: CDR1 LGHNA and CDR2 YNLKQL (reference sequence). The CDR3 sequence is 14 residues long. The sequenced part of the CDR3 DNA is TGTGCCAGCAGCCAAGTGGGGGCGGCAGAAACGCTGTAT. Translated, it gives CASSQVGAAETLY. The whole CDR3 sequence reads CASSQVGAAETLYF.

Concerning this clone: Gene labels here are mouse ones. From the germline J gene comes the end of the CDR3, since the read stops 1 residue before it. This chain connects TRBV26 to TRBJ2-4; no clear D gene. The CDR3 length is 14 residues. V lost 2 bases, J lost 0 bases, and 6 bases lay in between. The germline CDR1 and CDR2 sequences are KGHPV and FQNQEV (reference sequence). The chain's CDR3 is CASSLRQSQNTLYF. The DNA read from the CDR3 is TGTGCCAGCAGTCTGAGGCAAAGTCAAAACACCTTGTAC.

Concerning this clone itself: Gene and germline names: mouse. The read ends 1 residue early relative to the CDR3; the germline J gene fills the gap. V and J are TRBV3 and TRBJ2-4; the match to TRBD1 covers 7 bases. CDR1 and CDR2 (germline): SNHLY, FYNGKV (reference sequence). The CDR3 loop spans 14 amino acids. The V gene end was trimmed by 5 bases and the J gene end by 3 bases; junction bases not matched to a gene: 5. CDR3 bases read: TGTGCCAGCAGCCCGGGACAGAGACAAAACACCTTGTAC. Translated, it gives CASSPGQRQNTLY. The whole CDR3 protein reads CASSPGQRQNTLYF.

On this clone: Mouse germline and gene names are used. The sequenced fragment ends 1 residue before the CDR3 boundary, so the rest is inferred from the germline J gene. V and J are TRBV3 and TRBJ2-2, with no clear D. CDR1 and CDR2 (germline): SNHLY, FYNGKV (reference sequence). The ends were cut back, 0 bases at V and 1 base at J, with 6 bases in the middle. CDR3 length: 15 amino acids. The DNA read from the CDR3 is TGTGCCAGCAGCTTAGCTGGGAGAAACACCGGGCAGCTCTAC. This translates into CASSLAGRNTGQLY. The whole CDR3 is CASSLAGRNTGQLYF. The full variable domain, completed using reference TRBV3 and TRBJ2-2, is GPKVLQIPSHQIIDMGQMVTLNCDPVSNHLYFYWYKQILGQQMEFLVNFYNGKVMEKSKLFKDQFSVERPDGSYFTLKIQPTALEDSAVYFCASSLAGRNTGQLYFGEGSKLTVL.

On this clone: Genes and germline come from the mouse. The read stops 1 residue short of the end of the CDR3; the missing end is completed from the germline J gene. The chain combines TRBV1 with TRBJ2-4; no clear D. V gave up 5 bases and J gave up 3 bases, with 6 bases separating them. Germline V lookup: CDR1 NSQYPW, CDR2 LRSPGD (reference sequence). The CDR3 runs to 12 residues. The CDR3 sequence is CTCSRQQNTLYF. The sequenced part of the CDR3 DNA is TGCACCTGCAGTAGACAACAAAACACCTTGTAC.

Turning to this clone: Gene names refer to mouse genes. The read ends 1 residue before the CDR3 terminus; that terminus is restored from the germline J gene. The rearrangement uses TRBV16 and TRBJ2-4; D is perhaps TRBD1 (6 bases). This CDR3 comprises 13 residues. Trimming shortened V by 5 bases and J by 4 bases, and 10 bases separated the two germline ends. Germline loops: CDR1 SGHSA, CDR2 FRNQAP. The CDR3 loop is CASSPDRKNTLYF. The part of the CDR3 DNA that was read is TGTGCAAGCAGCCCGGACAGAAAAAACACCTTGTAC.

Comment on this clone: Germline and genes here are mouse. The sequence runs out 1 residue before the end of the CDR3; the remainder is reconstructed from the germline J gene. The rearrangement links TRBV24 to TRBJ1-5; perhaps TRBD1 as D (5 bases). Germline-derived CDR1 and CDR2 are KGHTA and FRNEEI. Between the trimmed V and J ends, which lost 1 base and 3 bases, there was a span of 10 bases. The CDR3 contains 15 residues. The CDR3 sequence: CASSLCRAGNQAPLF. The CDR3 DNA, read in part, is TGTGCCAGCAGTCTGTGCAGGGCGGGCAACCAGGCTCCGCTT.

In the case of this clone: Genes and germline come from the mouse. The same CDR3 arises from other DNA sequences in this sample as well. The part of the CDR3 DNA that was read is TGTGCCAGCAGTCTGGGACAGAGCTCCTATGAACAGTAC. It translates to CASSLGQSSYEQY. In full, the CDR3 reads CASSLGQSSYEQYF. The chain uses TRBV26 and TRBJ2-7; possible D gene TRBD1, 6 bases. The CDR3 extends 1 residue past the end of the read, so its final part is completed from the germline J gene. The CDR3 sequence is 14 residues long. The V gene's germline CDR1 is KGHPV and CDR2 FQNQEV (reference sequence). V gave up 2 bases and J gave up 0 bases, with 8 bases separating them.

A few counts support this clone. Gene and germline names: mouse. The read falls 1 residue short of the CDR3 end, and the missing part is taken from the germline J gene. The rearrangement links TRBV26 to TRBJ2-4; 7 bases map to TRBD1. J gave up 0 bases and V 5 bases, and 2 bases lay outside the gene matches. Germline V gene lookup returns CDR1 KGHPV and CDR2 FQNQEV (reference sequence). The CDR3 contains 14 residues. The part of the CDR3 DNA that was read is TGTGCCAGCAGTAGGGACAGCAGTCAAAACACCTTGTAC. This sequence encodes CASSRDSSQNTLY. The full CDR3 protein reads CASSRDSSQNTLYF.

To note about this clone: All gene names here are mouse names. The read ends 1 residue before the CDR3 terminus; that terminus is restored from the germline J gene. The genes are TRBV26 and TRBJ1-3, with TRBD1 as a possible D gene (5 bases). CDR1 KGHPV and CDR2 FQNQEV come from the germline V gene (reference sequence). This CDR3 contains 14 residues. Trimming stripped 2 bases from V and 4 bases from J, with 9 bases between. CDR3 sequence: CASSLSRAGNTLYF. The CDR3 DNA, read in part, is TGTGCCAGCAGTCTGAGCAGGGCGGGAAATACGCTCTAT.

This clone was counted a single time. Mouse gene names and germline throughout. The read gets to within 1 residue of the CDR3 end, and the germline J gene fills in the rest. The chain combines TRBV3 with TRBJ2-3, with unresolved D. Germline CDR1 and CDR2: SNHLY and FYNGKV (reference sequence). Trimming removed 0 bases from V and 3 bases from J, with 7 bases in between. The CDR3 sequence is 14 residues long. This CDR3 reads CASSLAGRAETLYF. The sequenced CDR3 bases are TGTGCCAGCAGCTTAGCGGGGAGGGCAGAAACGCTGTAT. Together with reference TRBV3 and TRBJ2-3, the CDR3 gives the full variable domain: GPKVLQIPSHQIIDMGQMVTLNCDPVSNHLYFYWYKQILGQQMEFLVNFYNGKVMEKSKLFKDQFSVERPDGSYFTLKIQPTALEDSAVYFCASSLAGRAETLYFGSGTRLTVL.

Regarding this clone: Genes and germline are mouse. The read terminates 1 residue before the CDR3 end, so the remaining end is supplied by the germline J gene. V is TRBV14 and J is TRBJ2-5; 8 bases are a match to TRBD2. Germline V gene lookup returns CDR1 SGHDT and CDR2 FRDEAV. The CDR3 runs to 13 residues. The V and J ends lost 2 bases and 5 bases, in that order; junction bases with no gene match: 1. The chain's CDR3 is CASSLGGRDTQYF. CDR3 DNA, as far as it was read: TGTGCCAGCAGTTTGGGGGGGCGAGACACCCAGTAC.

About this clone itself: The genes and germline here are from mouse. Read data end 1 residue before the CDR3 end; the end is taken from the germline J gene. V and J are TRBV15 and TRBJ2-4, with D perhaps TRBD1 (6 bases). V lost 2 bases and J 8 bases, leaving 11 bases between the germline ends. The length of the CDR3 is 13 residues. The germline V gene encodes CDR1 SGHND and CDR2 FRSKSL. The covered CDR3 bases are TGTGCCAGCAGTTTATCAGGGGTAGCCACCTTGTAC. Protein sequence: CASSLSGVATLY. The whole CDR3 sequence is CASSLSGVATLYF. Full variable domain (rest looked up from reference TRBV15 and TRBJ2-4): DAGVTQTPRHEVAEKGQTIILKCEPVSGHNDLFWYRQTKIQGLELLSYFRSKSLMEDGGAFKDRFKAEMLNSSFSTLKIQPTEPKDSAVYLCASSLSGVATLYFGAGTRLSVL.

In its sample, this clone was seen a few times. The listed genes are named as in mouse. CDR3: CASSPWGGEQYF. CDR3 bases read: TGTGCCAGCAGTCCCTGGGGGGGCGAACAGTAC. This rearrangement joins TRBV26 to TRBJ2-7; 10 nucleotides agree with TRBD2. The read ends 1 residue shy of where the CDR3 ends; the end is completed using the germline J gene. The junction had 1 base not matched to a gene; V was cut back by 4 bases and J by 7 bases. The CDR3 covers 12 residues. CDR1 KGHPV and CDR2 FQNQEV come from the germline V gene (reference sequence). Full variable domain (outside the CDR3, taken from reference TRBV26 and TRBJ2-7): NSKVIQTPRYLVKGQGQKAKMRCIPEKGHPVVFWYQQNKNNEFKFLINFQNQEVLQQIDMTEKRFSAECPSNSPCSLEIQSSEAGDSALYLCASSPWGGEQYFGPGTRLTVL.

Worth noting for this clone: All gene names here are mouse names. Coverage ceases 1 residue before the CDR3 finishes, and the germline J gene fills in the end. This chain uses TRBV3 with TRBJ2-3, with TRBD1 matching over 9 bases. This CDR3 has 15 residues. Germline CDR1 reads SNHLY; CDR2 reads FYNGKV (reference sequence). The trim removed 4 bases at V and 1 base at J, leaving 3 bases unmatched. The CDR3 loop is CASSYRGRGAETLYF. The DNA read from the CDR3 is TGTGCCAGCAGCTACAGGGGGCGCGGTGCAGAAACGCTGTAT.

Worth noting for this clone: Genes and germline come from the mouse. Coverage ceases 1 residue before the CDR3 finishes, and the germline J gene fills in the end. The gene calls are TRBV14 and TRBJ1-1, with D unresolved. The CDR3 runs to 13 residues. V was cut by 1 base and J by 1 base, with 5 bases left in between. Looked up from germline, CDR1 is SGHDT and CDR2 is FRDEAV. The DNA read from the CDR3 is TGTGCCAGCAGTTTCCTGGGGAACACAGAAGTCTTC. Its translation is CASSFLGNTEVF. The complete CDR3 sequence is CASSFLGNTEVFF.

Turning to this clone: Genes and germline come from the mouse. Sequencing ends 1 residue short of the CDR3 end; the germline J gene provides the rest. V gene TRBV26 combines with J gene TRBJ1-2, with 9 positions matching TRBD1. Losses at the gene ends were 4 bases for V and 1 base for J; bases not matched to a gene: 1. Germline CDR1 is KGHPV and CDR2 is FQNQEV (reference sequence). The CDR3 has 14 amino acids. The CDR3 bases that were read are TGTGCCAGCAGTCCGACAGGGGGAAACTCCGACTACACC. As protein: CASSPTGGNSDYT. The CDR3 as a whole reads CASSPTGGNSDYTF.